Listed here is a single T cell receptor beta chain. The method was immunoSEQ multiplex PCR; TCRdb's version includes in-frame clones alone and lacks a portion of them. In the table there are roughly 160,000 clones, 96% of which are singletons. After removal of 3 bases from V and 0 bases from J, the junction contained 2 bases not matched to a gene. CDR1 KGHSH and CDR2 LQKENI come from the germline V gene. The CDR3 runs to 15 residues. These data are taken from a study of control samples from healthy donors and cancer patients. The sequenced material came from blood. The genes are TRBV18 and TRBJ1-3; 7 bases line up with TRBD1. The sequence was obtained from a woman under 40 in good health. The DNA of the CDR3 is TGTGCCAGCTCACCGGGACAGTACTCTGGAAACACCATATATTTT. This codes for CASSPGQYSGNTIYF. Full variable domain (outside the CDR3, taken from reference TRBV18 and TRBJ1-3): NAGVMQNPRHLVRRRGQEARLRCSPMKGHSHVYWYRQLPEEGLKFMVYLQKENIIDESGMPKERFSAEFPKEGPSILRIQQVVRGDSAAYFCASSPGQYSGNTIYFGEGSWLTVV.